One and the same sample provided the 23 T cell receptor beta chains below, sequenced in a study of cytomegalovirus exposure and HLA in healthy donors. Vbeta (60) and Jbeta (13) primers were used in the PCR. Some clones are missing from TCRdb's copy, which holds only in-frame ones; the method was immunoSEQ multiplex PCR. The sample lists about 80,000 clones; approximately 80% were seen once. The sample taken for sequencing was PBMCs. The origin of the receptors is a woman aged 45-65 years in good health and CMV-seropositive.

The rearrangement joins TRBV19 to TRBJ2-1, with 10 bases identical to TRBD2. Per germline, CDR1 LNHDA and CDR2 SQIVND (reference sequence). CDR3 size: 15 residues. J was trimmed by 4 bases and V by 5 bases; bases with no gene match: 5. The DNA of the CDR3 is TGTGCCAGTAGTTTTACTAGCGGGATTTACAATGAGCAGTTCTTC. This sequence encodes CASSFTSGIYNEQFF.

This clone was recorded once. This chain joins TRBV4-1 and TRBJ2-1; 8 bases match TRBD1. Losses at the gene ends were 1 base for V and 8 bases for J; bases not matched to a gene: 22. Per germline, CDR1 MGHRA and CDR2 YSYEKL. The CDR3 loop spans 20 amino acids. CDR3 sequence (DNA): TGCGCCAGCAGCCAAGTCAGCGAGACAGGGGACCGGGAATCGCCCGATGAGCAGTTCTTC. Encoded protein: CASSQVSETGDRESPDEQFF.

The chain uses TRBV5-4 and TRBJ1-3; D is possibly TRBD1 (6 bases). The V gene lost 4 bases and the J gene lost 0 bases, with 11 bases spanning the gap. The CDR3 consists of 15 residues. Germline V gene sequence: CDR1 SGHNT, CDR2 YYREEE (reference sequence). The CDR3 DNA follows: TGTGCCAGCAGCATGACAGGATACTCTGGAAACACCATATATTTT. Its translation: CASSMTGYSGNTIYF. The full variable domain, in which reference TRBV5-4 and TRBJ1-3 provide the parts outside the CDR3, is ETGVTQSPTHLIKTRGQQVTLRCSSQSGHNTVSWYQQALGQGPQFIFQYYREEENGRGNFPPRFSGLQFPNYSSELNVNALELDDSALYLCASSMTGYSGNTIYFGEGSWLTVV.

CDR3 sequence: CASSQEELNYGYTF. Here the CDR3 DNA reads TGCGCCAGCAGCCAAGAAGAGCTAAACTATGGCTACACCTTC. V and J are TRBV4-1 and TRBJ1-2; D unclear. This CDR3 has 14 residues. With 0 bases removed from V and 2 bases from J, the gap between germline ends came to 7 bases. CDR1 is MGHRA and CDR2 is YSYEKL in the germline V gene.

This chain uses TRBV2 with TRBJ1-1; D is undetermined. Looked up from germline, CDR1 is SNHLY and CDR2 is FYNNEI. The CDR3 has 12 residues. Trimming left V 2 bases short and J 6 bases short, with 7 bases between. The CDR3 here is CASSEFPAEAFF. CDR3 nucleotides: TGTGCCAGCAGTGAATTCCCAGCTGAAGCTTTCTTT.

This clone occurred once. The chain links TRBV5-1 to TRBJ2-7; D unresolved. Germline V gene sequence: CDR1 SGHRS, CDR2 YFSETQ. Trimming took 4 bases from V and 3 from J, leaving 5 bases between them. The CDR3 extends over 11 amino acids. DNA of the CDR3: TGCGCCAGCAGCGCGAACTACGAGCAGTACTTC. Translation gives CASSANYEQYF.

The chain couples TRBV7-6 to TRBJ2-7; D not resolved. The ends were cut back, 1 base at V and 2 bases at J, with 15 bases in the middle. Germline-derived CDR1 and CDR2 are SGHVS and FNYEAQ. This CDR3 contains 16 residues. CDR3 loop: CASSLGPLVEAYEQYV. The CDR3 DNA sequence: TGTGCCAGCAGCTTAGGACCCCTAGTAGAGGCCTACGAGCAGTACGTC.

The rearrangement joins TRBV6-5 to TRBJ1-2; D perhaps matches TRBD1 (6 bases). The V end was cut by 6 bases, the J end by 7 bases, with 18 bases between. CDR1 is MNHEY and CDR2 is SVGAGI in the germline V gene. The CDR3 runs to 14 residues. The CDR3 DNA sequence: TGTGCCAGCAGACACAGGGAGTTGAACGGTGGCTACACCTTC. Protein product: CASRHRELNGGYTF.

V is TRBV11-2 and J is TRBJ1-3, with TRBD1 identical over 10 bases. V shed 8 bases and J 8 bases; nucleotides not matched to a gene: 9. Germline lookup yields CDR1 SGHAT and CDR2 FQNNGV. CDR3 size: 14 residues. The CDR3 here is CASGNGTGVYTIYF. The CDR3 DNA reads TGTGCCAGCGGAAACGGGACAGGGGTATACACCATATATTTT.

The chain combines TRBV19 with TRBJ1-1; no definite D call. Trimming stripped 7 bases from V and 1 base from J, with 7 bases between. The CDR3 is made up of 12 amino acids. Germline lookup yields CDR1 LNHDA and CDR2 SQIVND (reference sequence). CDR3 sequence: CASISGNTEAFF. DNA of the CDR3: TGTGCCAGTATTAGTGGGAACACTGAAGCTTTCTTT.

J is TRBJ2-7 and V is TRBV30; 9 bases match TRBD2. The length of the CDR3 is 15 residues. The junction had 9 bases not matched to a gene; V was cut back by 0 bases and J by 6 bases. Germline V lookup: CDR1 GTSNPN, CDR2 SVGIG (reference sequence). CDR3 coding DNA: TGTGCCTGGAGTGTACTAGCGGGTCCGATCGTCGAGCAGTACTTC. Translated: CAWSVLAGPIVEQYF.

CDR3 bases: TGTGCCAGCACCACAGGGGGAACAGTTGAAAAACTGTTTTTT. Protein: CASTTGGTVEKLFF. The chain combines TRBV2 with TRBJ1-4, with TRBD1 matching over 8 bases. The germline V gene has CDR1 SNHLY and CDR2 FYNNEI. V was pared by 7 bases and J by 7 bases, with 8 bases of the junction left unmatched. The CDR3 contains 14 residues. The full variable domain, completed using reference TRBV2 and TRBJ1-4, is EPEVTQTPSHQVTQMGQEVILRCVPISNHLYFYWYRQILGQKVEFLVSFYNNEISEKSEIFDDQFSVERPDGSNFTLKIRSTKLEDSAMYFCASTTGGTVEKLFFGSGTQLSVL.

Worth noting for this clone: This CDR3 is also generated by other DNA sequences in the sample. This sequence joins TRBV5-1 and TRBJ2-7; 12 bases line up with TRBD1. The CDR3 spans 15 residues. CDR1 SGHRS and CDR2 YFSETQ come from the germline V gene. Losses at the gene ends were 3 bases for V and 2 bases for J; bases not matched to a gene: 3. The CDR3, as DNA: TGCGCCAGCAGCTCGGGACAGGGGGCGGCCTACGAGCAGTACTTC. Translated: CASSSGQGAAYEQYF.

The chain recombines TRBV5-4 with TRBJ1-1; 8 bases match TRBD1. V gave up 0 bases and J gave up 9 bases; unmatched junction bases: 4. The CDR3 consists of 13 residues. Germline CDR1 SGHNT, CDR2 YYREEE (reference sequence). The CDR3 region has the DNA TGTGCCAGCAGCTTGGAGTGGGACAGGAAAGCTTTCTTT. It encodes CASSLEWDRKAFF.

The genes are TRBV10-3 and TRBJ1-2; no reliable D call. The CDR3 loop spans 12 amino acids. Germline assignment: CDR1 ENHRY and CDR2 SYGVKD. Trimming removed 8 bases at V and 1 base at J, with 8 bases between. CDR3 in amino acids: CAIRRFNYGYTF. CDR3 nucleotide sequence: TGTGCCATCCGTCGGTTTAACTATGGCTACACCTTC.

The gene calls are TRBV19 and TRBJ2-1; 7 bases align to TRBD2. Germline trimming cut 7 bases from V and 4 bases from J; bases unmatched to any gene: 10. The CDR3 loop spans 15 amino acids. Germline V lookup: CDR1 LNHDA, CDR2 SQIVND (reference sequence). DNA for the CDR3: TGTGCCAGTAATCCGGGAGCGGGGACTTACAATGAGCAGTTCTTC. Translating it yields CASNPGAGTYNEQFF.

The sample holds a few counts of this clone. The rearrangement uses TRBV11-2 and TRBJ2-7, with D possibly TRBD1 on 5 matching bases. The CDR3 runs 13 residues. Trimming shortened V by 7 bases and J by 4 bases, and 14 bases separated the two germline ends. Germline CDR1 and CDR2: SGHAT and FQNNGV. The DNA of the CDR3 is TGTGCCAGCACCATGGACATCCAATACGAGCAGTACTTC. Amino acid sequence: CASTMDIQYEQYF.

The V gene is TRBV30, the J gene TRBJ1-5; D gene unclear. Germline lookup yields CDR1 GTSNPN and CDR2 SVGIG (reference sequence). V gave up 1 base and J gave up 0 bases, with 7 bases separating them. This CDR3 is built from 14 residues. CDR3 amino acids: CAWSERSSNQPQHF. The CDR3 nucleotides read TGTGCCTGGAGTGAAAGGAGTAGCAATCAGCCCCAGCATTTT.

The chain recombines TRBV7-3 with TRBJ2-2; a possible D gene is TRBD2 (5 bases). The CDR3 has 17 amino acids. V was pared by 3 bases and J by 4 bases, with 18 bases between. Per the germline V gene, CDR1 is SGHTA and CDR2 is FQGTGA. The CDR3 nucleotides read TGTGCCAGCAGCTTCCTCCCCATCAGCGGAGGCACCGGGGAGCTGTTTTTT. Encoded protein: CASSFLPISGGTGELFF.

This clone was picked up a small number of times. The chain joins TRBV4-1 to TRBJ2-7, with TRBD1 matching 7 bases. Germline trimming cut 0 bases from V and 4 bases from J; bases unmatched to any gene: 6. The CDR3 spans 15 residues. Germline CDR1 MGHRA, CDR2 YSYEKL. The CDR3 nucleotides read TGCGCCAGCAGCCAAGAAAGCGCCAGGGGGTACGAGCAGTACTTC. This codes for CASSQESARGYEQYF.

This clone was detected once. The chain uses TRBV5-4 and TRBJ1-5; no clear D gene. Germline values: CDR1 SGHNT, CDR2 YYREEE (reference sequence). The V end lost 2 bases, the J end lost 6 bases, and 12 bases lay between the germline ends. The CDR3 contains 14 residues. The CDR3 DNA is TGTGCCAGCAGCTTTCTGGGGAGCGGTCAGCCCCAGCATTTT. It encodes CASSFLGSGQPQHF.

V gene TRBV5-1 combines with J gene TRBJ1-4, with 8 bases matching TRBD1. The CDR3 extends over 16 amino acids. From germline, CDR1 is SGHRS and CDR2 YFSETQ. Losses at the gene ends were 4 bases for V and 4 bases for J; bases not matched to a gene: 9. Here the CDR3 DNA reads TGCGCCAGCAGCGTCCTTCCGGGACAGGTTAATGAAAAACTGTTTTTT. Translation gives CASSVLPGQVNEKLFF.

In this sample, this clone turned up a few times. This sequence joins TRBV5-1 and TRBJ2-6; 8 nucleotides line up with TRBD1. CDR3 size: 15 residues. V lost 4 bases to trimming and J lost 2 bases; unmatched junction nucleotides: 2. CDR1 and CDR2 from the germline V gene are SGHRS and YFSETQ. The CDR3 spells CASSPGGPGANVLTF. CDR3 nucleotide sequence: TGCGCCAGCAGCCCAGGGGGCCCTGGGGCCAACGTCCTGACTTTC.